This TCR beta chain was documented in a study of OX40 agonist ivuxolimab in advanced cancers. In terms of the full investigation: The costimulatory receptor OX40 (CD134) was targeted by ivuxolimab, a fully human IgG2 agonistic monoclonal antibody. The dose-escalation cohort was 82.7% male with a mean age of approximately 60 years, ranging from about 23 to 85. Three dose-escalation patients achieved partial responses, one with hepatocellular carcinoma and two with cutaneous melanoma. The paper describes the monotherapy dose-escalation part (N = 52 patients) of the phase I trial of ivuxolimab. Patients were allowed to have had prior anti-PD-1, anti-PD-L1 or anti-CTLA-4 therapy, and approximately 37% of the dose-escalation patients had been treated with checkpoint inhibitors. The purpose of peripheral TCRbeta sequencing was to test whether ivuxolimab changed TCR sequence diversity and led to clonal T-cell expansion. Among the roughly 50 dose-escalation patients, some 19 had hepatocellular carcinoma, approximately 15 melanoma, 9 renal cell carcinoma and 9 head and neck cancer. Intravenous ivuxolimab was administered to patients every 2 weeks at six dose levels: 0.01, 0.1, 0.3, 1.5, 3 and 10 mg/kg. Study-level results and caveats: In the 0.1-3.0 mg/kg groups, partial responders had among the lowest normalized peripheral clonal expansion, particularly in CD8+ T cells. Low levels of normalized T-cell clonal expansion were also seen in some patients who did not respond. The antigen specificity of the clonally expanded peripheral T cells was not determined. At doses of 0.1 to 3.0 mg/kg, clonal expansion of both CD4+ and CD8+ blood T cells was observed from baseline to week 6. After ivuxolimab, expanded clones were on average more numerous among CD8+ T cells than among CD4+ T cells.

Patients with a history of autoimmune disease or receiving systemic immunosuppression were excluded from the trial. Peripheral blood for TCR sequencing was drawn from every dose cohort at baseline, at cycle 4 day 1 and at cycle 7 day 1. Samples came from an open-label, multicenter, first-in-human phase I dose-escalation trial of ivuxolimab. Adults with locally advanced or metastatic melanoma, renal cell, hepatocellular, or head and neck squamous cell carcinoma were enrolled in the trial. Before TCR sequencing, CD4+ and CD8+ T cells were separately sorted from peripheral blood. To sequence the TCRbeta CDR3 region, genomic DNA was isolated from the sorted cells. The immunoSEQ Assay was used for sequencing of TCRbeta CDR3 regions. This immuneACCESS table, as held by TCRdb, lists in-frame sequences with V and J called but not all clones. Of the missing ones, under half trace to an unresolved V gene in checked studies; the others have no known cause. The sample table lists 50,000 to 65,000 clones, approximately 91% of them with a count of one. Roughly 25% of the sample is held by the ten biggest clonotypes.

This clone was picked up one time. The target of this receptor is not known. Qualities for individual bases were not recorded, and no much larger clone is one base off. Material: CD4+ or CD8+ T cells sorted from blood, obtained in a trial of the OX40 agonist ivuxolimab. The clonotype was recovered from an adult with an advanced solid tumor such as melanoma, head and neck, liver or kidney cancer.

The DNA sequence is as follows: TGTGCCAGCAGCTTGAGACTAGCGAACGATGAGCAGTTCTTC. Its protein reads: CASSLRLANDEQFF. The chain uses TRBV5-6 and TRBJ2-1; TRBD2 matches 8 bases in the middle. From the cysteine through the phenylalanine, the CDR3 covers 14 amino acids. Solely the CDR3 DNA is kept, with 42 bases framed from the first base. Looking up the germline V gene yields CDR1 SGHDT and CDR2 YYEEEE. V has 1 base trimmed and J has 8 bases trimmed; junction bases matching no gene number 5.